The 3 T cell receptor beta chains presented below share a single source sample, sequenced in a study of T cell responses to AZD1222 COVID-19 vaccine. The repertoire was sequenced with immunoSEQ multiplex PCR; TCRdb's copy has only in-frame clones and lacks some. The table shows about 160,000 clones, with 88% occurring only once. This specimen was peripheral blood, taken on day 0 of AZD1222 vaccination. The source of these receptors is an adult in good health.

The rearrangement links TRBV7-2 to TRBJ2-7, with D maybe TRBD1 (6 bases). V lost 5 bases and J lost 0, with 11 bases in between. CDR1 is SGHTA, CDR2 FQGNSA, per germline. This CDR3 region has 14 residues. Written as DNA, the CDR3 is TGTGCCAGCAGCCCGCAGGGGACCTCCTACGAGCAGTACTTC. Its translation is CASSPQGTSYEQYF.

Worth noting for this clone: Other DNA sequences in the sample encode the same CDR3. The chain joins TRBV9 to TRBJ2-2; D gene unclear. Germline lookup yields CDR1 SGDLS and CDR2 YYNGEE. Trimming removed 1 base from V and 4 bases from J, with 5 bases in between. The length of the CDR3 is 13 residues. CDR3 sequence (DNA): TGTGCCAGCAGCGTAACGGGCACCGGGGAGCTGTTTTTT. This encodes CASSVTGTGELFF.

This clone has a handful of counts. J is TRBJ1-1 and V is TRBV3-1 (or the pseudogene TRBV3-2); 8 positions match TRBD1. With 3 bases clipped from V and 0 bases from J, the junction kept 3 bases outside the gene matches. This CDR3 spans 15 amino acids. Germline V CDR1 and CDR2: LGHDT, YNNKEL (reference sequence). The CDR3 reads CASSQAGGMNTEAFF. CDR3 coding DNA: TGTGCCAGCAGCCAGGCAGGGGGCATGAACACTGAAGCTTTCTTT.